One and the same sample provided the 19 T cell receptor beta chains below, sequenced in a study of cytomegalovirus exposure and HLA in healthy donors. A multiplex PCR was run with 60 Vbeta primers and 13 Jbeta primers. Produced via immunoSEQ multiplex PCR; TCRdb's table is partial and in-frame only. The table includes fewer than 200,000 clones, over 75% detected once. Sequencing was carried out using PBMCs. Every receptor here comes from a girl less than two years old in good health and CMV-seronegative.

This rearrangement joins TRBV30 to TRBJ2-7; 14 nucleotides agree with TRBD2. Trimming removed 1 base from V and 2 bases from J; junction bases left unmatched: 7. The CDR3 loop spans 17 amino acids. Germline V gives CDR1 GTSNPN, CDR2 SVGIG (reference sequence). CDR3 DNA sequence: TGTGCCTGGAGTGAGAAGACTAGCGGGAGGGGGGCCTACGAGCAGTACTTC. Protein product: CAWSEKTSGRGAYEQYF.

This chain connects TRBV7-3 to TRBJ2-7, with 8 bases that match TRBD1. The germline V gene encodes CDR1 SGHTA and CDR2 FQGTGA. The CDR3 runs to 18 residues. Trimming cost V 4 bases and J 6 bases; bases outside gene matches: 20. CDR3: CASSSRQGWRLGFREQYF. Here the CDR3 DNA reads TGTGCCAGCAGCTCACGACAGGGGTGGAGACTAGGGTTTCGCGAGCAGTACTTC.

V and J are TRBV5-1 and TRBJ2-1; D remains ambiguous. The CDR3 is made up of 12 amino acids. Trimming left V 4 bases short and J 8 bases short, with 10 bases between. In germline, CDR1 is SGHRS, CDR2 YFSETQ. CDR3 in DNA: TGCGCCAGCAGCCTGATTGACTATGAGCAGTTCTTC. It specifies CASSLIDYEQFF.

The V and J genes are TRBV5-1 and TRBJ2-3; TRBD1 aligns across 7 bases. CDR3 length: 14 amino acids. The germline V gene encodes CDR1 SGHRS and CDR2 YFSETQ. V was pared by 4 bases and J by 2 bases, with 4 bases of the junction left unmatched. The CDR3 reads CASSPDRITDTQYF. The CDR3 coding sequence is TGCGCCAGCAGCCCGGACAGGATCACAGATACGCAGTATTTT.

The V gene is TRBV7-2, the J gene TRBJ1-5; TRBD1 aligns across 7 bases. Germline V lookup: CDR1 SGHTA, CDR2 FQGNSA. V trimming: 0 bases; J trimming: 3 bases; junction bases outside the gene matches: 11. The CDR3 is 18 residues long. CDR3 DNA: TGTGCCAGCAGCTTAGCAGGGGGCTCGTGGAGGGACAATCAGCCCCAGCATTTT. Protein product: CASSLAGGSWRDNQPQHF. Full variable domain (outside the CDR3, taken from reference TRBV7-2 and TRBJ1-5): GAGVSQSPSNKVTEKGKDVELRCDPISGHTALYWYRQSLGQGLEFLIYFQGNSAPDKSGLPSDRFSAERTGGSVSTLTIQRTQQEDSAVYLCASSLAGGSWRDNQPQHFGDGTRLSIL.

The CDR3 sequence: CAISITGDDSPLHF. The CDR3 DNA follows: TGTGCCATCAGCATTACAGGGGACGATTCACCCCTCCACTTT. V gene TRBV10-3 combines with J gene TRBJ1-6; 7 nucleotides agree with TRBD1. The CDR3 contains 14 residues. V lost 6 bases and J lost 8; bases outside the gene matches: 7. CDR1 is ENHRY, CDR2 SYGVKD, per germline.

Here the CDR3 reads CASSSRDSLNNEQFF. The CDR3 nucleotides read TGTGCCAGCTCATCCCGGGACTCATTAAACAATGAGCAGTTCTTC. J is TRBJ2-1 and V is TRBV18; tentatively, D is TRBD2 (6 bases). Per the germline V gene, CDR1 is KGHSH and CDR2 is LQKENI. V lost 5 bases to trimming and J lost 5 bases, with 16 bases between them. This CDR3 comprises 15 residues.

The DNA of the CDR3 is TGTGCCAGCAGCCCCGGGACAGGGAGGTCGAATGAGCAGTTCTTC. It specifies CASSPGTGRSNEQFF. The chain uses TRBV5-4 and TRBJ2-1; TRBD1 aligns across 9 bases. The CDR3 is 15 residues long. CDR1 and CDR2 from the germline V gene are SGHNT and YYREEE (reference sequence). The V and J ends lost 4 bases and 7 bases, in that order; junction bases with no gene match: 9.

The genes are TRBV11-2 and TRBJ2-2; TRBD2 might be the D (5 bases). The CDR3 sequence is 15 residues long. Trimming took off 2 bases at V and 5 bases at J, with 12 bases between the two ends. Looked up from germline, CDR1 is SGHAT and CDR2 is FQNNGV. CDR3 nucleotide sequence: TGTGCCAGCAGCTTATCGTGGGAGAGGACCGGGGAGCTGTTTTTT. Its protein product is CASSLSWERTGELFF.

J is TRBJ2-7 and V is TRBV4-1, with D possibly being TRBD2 (6 bases). Germline assignment: CDR1 MGHRA and CDR2 YSYEKL. The germline V and J ends were trimmed by 2 bases and 0 bases, with 11 bases remaining between them. CDR3 length: 15 residues. The CDR3 sequence is CASSQKAGPSYEQYF. The DNA of the CDR3 is TGCGCCAGCAGCCAAAAGGCGGGGCCCTCCTACGAGCAGTACTTC.

The chain recombines TRBV15 with TRBJ1-5; a possible D gene is TRBD1 (5 bases). CDR1 is LNHNV, CDR2 YYDKDF, per germline (reference sequence). Trimming cost V 0 bases and J 6 bases, with 15 bases left between them. The CDR3 length is 16 residues. The CDR3 region has the DNA TGTGCCACCAGCAGAGAGTTTAGCAGGGCTGGTCAGCCCCAGCATTTT. Protein product: CATSREFSRAGQPQHF.

The chain uses TRBV5-1 and TRBJ2-1; possible D gene TRBD1, 5 bases. The ends were cut back, 4 bases at V and 5 bases at J, with 19 bases in the middle. Germline V CDR1 and CDR2: SGHRS, YFSETQ. The CDR3 runs to 16 residues. CDR3 amino acids: CASSPAGRSKDNEQFF. The DNA of the CDR3 is TGCGCCAGCAGCCCCGCAGGGCGCTCCAAAGACAATGAGCAGTTCTTC.

The rearrangement uses TRBV29-1 and TRBJ2-7; 7 nucleotides line up with TRBD1. Germline V CDR1 and CDR2: SQVTM, ANQGSEA. V shed 5 bases and J 6 bases; nucleotides not matched to a gene: 7. There are 12 residues in the CDR3. The CDR3 sequence: CSVNIQGPEQYF. The CDR3 bases are TGCAGCGTTAACATACAGGGGCCCGAGCAGTACTTC.

J is TRBJ2-7 and V is TRBV6-1; D is perhaps TRBD2 (5 bases). V was clipped by 2 bases and J by 9 bases, with 8 bases between them. The CDR3 consists of 11 residues. CDR1 is MNHNS and CDR2 is SASEGT in the germline V gene. The CDR3 region is CASSERGTQYF. CDR3 bases: TGTGCCAGCAGTGAACGGGGTACGCAGTACTTC.

The J gene is TRBJ2-3, the V gene TRBV19; D remains unclear. The CDR3 has 11 amino acids. The V gene lost 4 bases and the J gene lost 6 bases, with 5 bases spanning the gap. Germline values: CDR1 LNHDA, CDR2 SQIVND (reference sequence). As DNA, the CDR3 is TGTGCCAGTAGTAGCAGGGATACGCAGTATTTT. Protein sequence: CASSSRDTQYF.

CDR3 coding DNA: TGCGCCGGGAAGACTAGCGGGGGCTCAGATACGCAGTATTTT. Protein: CAGKTSGGSDTQYF. This chain uses TRBV5-1 with TRBJ2-3, with TRBD2 matching 12 bases. CDR3 length: 14 residues. CDR1 and CDR2 from the germline V gene are SGHRS and YFSETQ. After removal of 10 bases from V and 4 bases from J, the junction contained 7 bases not matched to a gene.

Comment on this clone: Germline is not matched at one junction end, which may reflect a read error. This sample includes further DNA sequences coding for the same CDR3. The rearrangement links TRBV5-5 to TRBJ1-2, with D uncertain. The germline gives CDR1 SGHKS, CDR2 YYEKEE (reference sequence). The CDR3 is 15 amino acids. The CDR3 coding sequence is TGTGCTAGCAGCCGCCCCTACCTCGGGGACTATGGCTACACCTTC. This translates into CASSRPYLGDYGYTF.

This clone was recorded only once. The rearrangement links TRBV27 to TRBJ2-1; 10 bases fit TRBD1. The CDR3 is 16 residues long. Trimming removed 5 bases from V and 4 bases from J; junction bases left unmatched: 8. From germline, CDR1 is MNHEY and CDR2 SMNVEV (reference sequence). CDR3 nucleotides: TGTGCCAGCAGTCGTCCGGGACAGGGGAGATACAATGAGCAGTTCTTC. This gives the protein CASSRPGQGRYNEQFF.

This sequence joins TRBV7-9 and TRBJ2-6; tentative D call: TRBD1 (6 bases). Germline CDR1 reads SEHNR; CDR2 reads FQNEAQ (reference sequence). The CDR3 spans 16 residues. V lost 3 bases to trimming and J lost 0 bases, with 9 bases between them. In DNA form, the CDR3 reads TGTGCCAGCAGCTTTACAGGGCACTCTGGGGCCAACGTCCTGACTTTC. This codes for CASSFTGHSGANVLTF. The full variable domain, in which reference TRBV7-9 and TRBJ2-6 provide the parts outside the CDR3, is DTGVSQNPRHKITKRGQNVTFRCDPISEHNRLYWYRQTLGQGPEFLTYFQNEAQLEKSRLLSDRFSAERPKGSFSTLEIQRTEQGDSAMYLCASSFTGHSGANVLTFGAGSRLTVL.